A selection of T cell receptor beta chains follows, all from one sample in a study of shared clonotypes between healthy human individuals. The method was immunoSEQ multiplex PCR; TCRdb's version includes in-frame clones alone and lacks a portion of them. The table includes around 1.1 million clones, around 78% detected once. What was sequenced was memory CD4+ T cells from PBMCs. The receptor source for this set is a man in his late teens or twenties in good health. Some clones in this sample may be carry-over from other donors' samples. Each CDR3 is given with its conserved first and last residue. Each record gives: V gene, clone size, D gene, J gene, CDR3 DNA, CDR3 protein. The D gene is left open where the match is weak. Clone size, where shown, is once, few, many, or a class for clones that have expanded.

>TRBV28|-|-|TRBJ2-5
TGTGCCAGCAGTTTGGGGCAGGGCAGCCAAGAGACCCAGTACTTC
CASSLGQGSQETQYF
>TRBV11-2|-|-|TRBJ2-1
TGTGCCAGCAGCCTCGCCGCGAGGAGTGAGCAGTTCTTC
CASSLAARSEQFF
>TRBV5-1|few|-|TRBJ1-1
TGCGCCAGCAGCTTGGAGTGGGCCGGTGAAGCTTTCTTT
CASSLEWAGEAFF
>TRBV5-4|-|TRBD2|TRBJ2-7
TGTGCCAGCAGCGTCGGGACTAGCAGGACCTACGAGCAGTACTTC
CASSVGTSRTYEQYF
>TRBV11-2|-|TRBD1|TRBJ2-4
TGTGCCAGCAGCCCAACAGGGGCGGAAAACATTCAGTACTTC
CASSPTGAENIQYF
>TRBV10-3|once|TRBD1|TRBJ2-5
TGTGCCATCAGTGAAGGACAGGACCAAGAGACCCAGTACTTC
CAISEGQDQETQYF
>TRBV16|-|-|TRBJ2-7
TGTGCCAGCTCCGGGGGTTGGCGGGACGAATACGAGCAGTACTTC
CASSGGWRDEYEQYF
>TRBV7-8|-|TRBD1|TRBJ1-1
TGTGCCAGCAGCCCGGCGGCAGGGGGTGGCACTGAAGCTTTCTTT
CASSPAAGGGTEAFF
>TRBV7-9|-|-|TRBJ1-4
TGTGCCAGCAGCTTCCTTAATGAAAAACTGTTTTTT
CASSFLNEKLFF
>TRBV5-1|-|-|TRBJ2-7
TGCGCCAGCAGCTTGCAGGGGGGATCCTACGAGCAGTACTTC
CASSLQGGSYEQYF
>TRBV2|many|-|TRBJ1-4
TGTGCCAGCACTGACCGGCAAACTAATGAAAAACTGTTTTTT
CASTDRQTNEKLFF
>TRBV7-9|-|-|TRBJ2-7
TGTGCCAGCAGCTTATCCGGCGGGGAGACCTACGAGCAGTACTTC
CASSLSGGETYEQYF
>TRBV5-1|-|-|TRBJ2-1
TGCGCCAGCAGCTTTGCCCGCCGTAACAATGAGCAGTTCTTC
CASSFARRNNEQFF
>TRBV7-3|once|-|TRBJ1-1
TGTGCCAGCAGCCCGGGGGCCCCCGGTGTGGCTTTCTTT
CASSPGAPGVAFF
>TRBV5-1|-|-|TRBJ2-6
TGCGCCAGCAGCGTGCTACAGGTTTTCCCAGCTGGGGCCAACGTCCTGACTTTC
CASSVLQVFPAGANVLTF
>TRBV9|few|-|TRBJ2-7
TGTGCCAGCAGCGTAGTCGGGATACCCCACGAGCAGTACTTC
CASSVVGIPHEQYF
>TRBV30|-|-|TRBJ2-3
TGTGCCTGGAGTACCGGTAGAGATACGCAGTATTTT
CAWSTGRDTQYF
>TRBV5-1|-|-|TRBJ2-5
TGCGCCAGCGCTGAAATTGGGGAGACCCAGTACTTC
CASAEIGETQYF